The T cell receptor (beta chain) described here comes from a study of shared clonotypes between healthy human individuals. CDR1 and CDR2 from the germline V gene are MDHEN and SYDVKM. Trimming shortened V by 2 bases and J by 6 bases, and 14 bases separated the two germline ends. The CDR3 contains 15 residues. Unsorted PBMC contributed 250 to 350 ng DNA, 25,000 to 35,000 T cell genomes, to each replicate PCR. Here immunoSEQ multiplex PCR was the method, and the copy in TCRdb shows in-frame clones only, minus some. The sample holds about 490,000 clones, over 70% seen once. Donation came from healthy HIV-negative adults that had no recent acute infections or vaccinations.

This chain links TRBV28 with TRBJ2-1, with D tentatively TRBD2 (6 bases). The sequence was obtained from a middle-aged woman in good health. Some clones in this sample may be carry-over from other donors' samples. The sequencing input was PBMCs. The CDR3 is CASSLSFGRGNEQFF. The CDR3 nucleotides read TGTGCCAGCAGTTTAAGTTTTGGGCGGGGCAATGAGCAGTTCTTC.